This entry is about one T cell receptor beta chain. Its antigen is unknown. This record belongs to a study of T cell responses to AZD1222 COVID-19 vaccine. Findings and caveats of the study: Repertoire sampling occurred only after the peak T cell response. In the spike-specific TCR repertoire, nearly half reportedly target unmutated variant regions. Donors, mostly white British, included more females; clonal diversity was possibly underestimated.

The assay was immunoSEQ multiplex PCR, and TCRdb's table has in-frame clones only and misses some. Of fewer than 150,000 clones listed, around 88% are singletons. The V and J ends lost 3 bases and 8 bases respectively, with 14 bases between them. The length of the CDR3 is 14 residues. Germline V gene lookup returns CDR1 SGHNT and CDR2 YENEEA. The clonotype originates from an adult who received the AZD1222 COVID-19 vaccine. The chain uses TRBV11-3 and TRBJ2-1; D remains unclear. The sequencing used peripheral blood, collected 28 days after the second AZD1222 dose. The CDR3 coding sequence is TGTGCCAGCAGCTTCCAGGCGCGGACCCATGAGCAGTTCTTC. Protein: CASSFQARTHEQFF.